This is a list of T cell receptor beta chains from one sample in a study of somatic mutations in cytotoxic T cells in rheumatoid arthritis. The table came from immunoSEQ multiplex PCR; TCRdb's copy has only in-frame clones and leaves some out. The sample lists 20,000 to 25,000 clones; about 86% were seen once. The sample comprised CD8+ T cells sorted from blood. These receptors originate from a woman aged 50 to 60 in good health. CDR3s include the opening cysteine and the closing phenylalanine or tryptophan. The D gene is left open where the match is weak. Size is stated for part of the rows, as once, few or many counts, or as a class when the clone is expanded.

d_gene: .
v_gene: TRBV2
abundance: .
j_gene: TRBJ2-4
CDR3aa: CASSPTRAKNIQYF
CDR3nt: TGTGCCAGCAGCCCGACAAGAGCCAAAAACATTCAGTACTTC

d_gene: TRBD1
v_gene: TRBV27
abundance: .
j_gene: TRBJ2-7
CDR3aa: CASSPTRGSSYEQYF
CDR3nt: TGTGCCAGCAGTCCTACCAGGGGGAGCTCCTACGAGCAGTACTTC

d_gene: .
v_gene: TRBV28
abundance: .
j_gene: TRBJ2-2
CDR3aa: CASSTGELFF
CDR3nt: TGTGCCAGTTCCACCGGGGAGCTGTTTTTT

d_gene: .
v_gene: TRBV7-6
abundance: .
j_gene: TRBJ2-2
CDR3aa: CASSGSWGLTTGELFF
CDR3nt: TGTGCCAGCAGCGGTAGTTGGGGGCTAACGACCGGGGAGCTGTTTTTT

d_gene: .
v_gene: TRBV7-9
abundance: .
j_gene: TRBJ2-2
CDR3aa: CASSAISQDTGELFF
CDR3nt: TGTGCCAGCAGCGCAATTTCTCAGGACACCGGGGAGCTGTTTTTT

d_gene: TRBD1
v_gene: TRBV4-1
abundance: .
j_gene: TRBJ2-7
CDR3aa: CASSQDPGQFYEQYF
CDR3nt: TGCGCCAGCAGCCAAGACCCGGGACAGTTCTACGAGCAGTACTTC

d_gene: .
v_gene: TRBV27
abundance: .
j_gene: TRBJ1-1
CDR3aa: CASRYSGLREAFF
CDR3nt: TGTGCCAGCAGATATTCAGGGTTACGTGAAGCTTTCTTT

d_gene: TRBD1
v_gene: TRBV6-6
abundance: .
j_gene: TRBJ2-3
CDR3aa: CASSSPAGQGTDTQYF
CDR3nt: TGTGCCAGCAGTTCCCCCGCGGGACAGGGCACAGATACGCAGTATTTT

d_gene: TRBD1
v_gene: TRBV6-5
abundance: .
j_gene: TRBJ1-2
CDR3aa: CASSSLQGEYTF
CDR3nt: TGTGCCAGCAGTTCTTTACAGGGGGAGTACACCTTC

d_gene: .
v_gene: TRBV10-2
abundance: .
j_gene: TRBJ2-2
CDR3aa: CASSVRAWLGGELFF
CDR3nt: TGCGCCAGCAGTGTGAGGGCATGGCTGGGCGGGGAGCTGTTTTTT

d_gene: .
v_gene: TRBV28
abundance: once
j_gene: TRBJ2-3
CDR3aa: CASSLSGTQYF
CDR3nt: TGTGCCAGCAGTTTATCCGGAACGCAGTATTTT

d_gene: .
v_gene: TRBV7-2
abundance: once
j_gene: TRBJ2-5
CDR3aa: CASSSRGRPYQETQYF
CDR3nt: TGTGCCAGCAGCTCGAGGGGCAGGCCGTACCAAGAGACCCAGTACTTC

d_gene: TRBD1
v_gene: TRBV15
abundance: .
j_gene: TRBJ1-1
CDR3aa: CATSRWQGAGAEAFF
CDR3nt: TGTGCCACCAGCAGATGGCAGGGGGCAGGCGCTGAAGCTTTCTTT

d_gene: .
v_gene: TRBV28
abundance: .
j_gene: TRBJ2-7
CDR3aa: CASSSSYEQYF
CDR3nt: TGTGCCAGCAGTAGTTCCTACGAGCAGTACTTC

d_gene: .
v_gene: TRBV27
abundance: .
j_gene: TRBJ2-3
CDR3aa: CASSRGGVQYF
CDR3nt: TGTGCCAGCAGTAGGGGGGGGGTGCAGTATTTT

d_gene: .
v_gene: TRBV2
abundance: once
j_gene: TRBJ2-6
CDR3aa: CASSEAYGGANVLTF
CDR3nt: TGTGCCAGCAGTGAAGCATATGGCGGGGCCAACGTCCTGACTTTC

d_gene: TRBD1
v_gene: TRBV15
abundance: .
j_gene: TRBJ2-1
CDR3aa: CATSTGQGPHNEQFF
CDR3nt: TGTGCCACCAGCACCGGACAGGGCCCCCACAATGAGCAGTTCTTC

d_gene: .
v_gene: TRBV7-8
abundance: .
j_gene: TRBJ1-2
CDR3aa: CASARGNLYGYTF
CDR3nt: TGTGCCAGCGCCCGGGGCAACCTCTATGGCTACACCTTC

d_gene: .
v_gene: TRBV6-4
abundance: .
j_gene: TRBJ2-2
CDR3aa: CASSPGAAGELFF
CDR3nt: TGTGCCAGCAGCCCGGGGGCCGCCGGGGAGCTGTTTTTT

d_gene: .
v_gene: TRBV9
abundance: .
j_gene: TRBJ1-2
CDR3aa: CASSVVTDSANYGYTF
CDR3nt: TGTGCCAGCAGCGTAGTAACGGACAGCGCTAACTATGGCTACACCTTC

d_gene: .
v_gene: TRBV10-2
abundance: .
j_gene: TRBJ1-1
CDR3aa: CASSETDMNTEAFF
CDR3nt: TGCGCCAGCAGCGAGACAGATATGAACACTGAAGCTTTCTTT

d_gene: TRBD1
v_gene: TRBV5-1
abundance: .
j_gene: TRBJ1-2
CDR3aa: CASSSTGGYGYTF
CDR3nt: TGCGCCAGCAGTTCGACAGGGGGATATGGCTACACCTTC

d_gene: TRBD2
v_gene: TRBV28
abundance: .
j_gene: TRBJ2-3
CDR3aa: CASSLGASGGSDTQYF
CDR3nt: TGTGCCAGCAGTTTGGGGGCTAGCGGGGGATCAGATACGCAGTATTTT

d_gene: .
v_gene: TRBV6-5
abundance: .
j_gene: TRBJ1-2
CDR3aa: CASSIRLLYGYTF
CDR3nt: TGTGCCAGCAGTATAAGACTCCTGTATGGCTACACCTTC

d_gene: TRBD1
v_gene: TRBV28
abundance: .
j_gene: TRBJ1-3
CDR3aa: CASGPGTGIIGAGNTIYF
CDR3nt: TGTGCCAGCGGGCCCGGGACAGGGATTATTGGGGCGGGAAACACCATATATTTT

d_gene: TRBD1
v_gene: TRBV2
abundance: .
j_gene: TRBJ2-2
CDR3aa: CASSPWTGTNTGELFF
CDR3nt: TGTGCCAGCAGCCCCTGGACAGGAACGAACACCGGGGAGCTGTTTTTT

d_gene: .
v_gene: TRBV16
abundance: .
j_gene: TRBJ2-2
CDR3aa: CASSQSDRNTGELFF
CDR3nt: TGTGCCAGCAGCCAATCTGACAGGAACACCGGGGAGCTGTTTTTT

d_gene: .
v_gene: TRBV6-5
abundance: .
j_gene: TRBJ2-6
CDR3aa: CASSFSATSGANVLTF
CDR3nt: TGTGCCAGCAGTTTCTCGGCTACCTCTGGGGCCAACGTCCTGACTTTC

d_gene: .
v_gene: TRBV5-6
abundance: once
j_gene: TRBJ1-2
CDR3aa: CASSPGSFVGGYTF
CDR3nt: TGTGCCAGCAGCCCCGGGTCTTTCGTGGGAGGCTACACCTTC

d_gene: .
v_gene: TRBV7-9
abundance: .
j_gene: TRBJ2-3
CDR3aa: CASSSQTDRQEYF
CDR3nt: TGTGCCAGCAGCTCGCAGACAGACAGGCAGGAGTATTTT

d_gene: .
v_gene: TRBV5-4
abundance: .
j_gene: TRBJ1-2
CDR3aa: CASSHWPGPPNGEGYTF
CDR3nt: TGTGCCAGCAGCCATTGGCCAGGGCCCCCGAACGGTGAGGGCTACACCTTC

d_gene: TRBD1
v_gene: TRBV4-2
abundance: .
j_gene: TRBJ1-1
CDR3aa: CASSQDWTGTLSSNTEAFF
CDR3nt: TGTGCCAGCAGCCAAGATTGGACAGGGACCCTATCGTCGAACACTGAAGCTTTCTTT

d_gene: TRBD2
v_gene: TRBV9
abundance: .
j_gene: TRBJ2-1
CDR3aa: CASSPMGLADYNEQFF
CDR3nt: TGTGCCAGCAGCCCTATGGGACTAGCGGATTACAATGAGCAGTTCTTC

d_gene: .
v_gene: TRBV6-5
abundance: .
j_gene: TRBJ2-3
CDR3aa: CASSLAGSTDTQYF
CDR3nt: TGTGCCAGCAGCCTCGCGGGGAGCACAGATACGCAGTATTTT

d_gene: TRBD2
v_gene: TRBV7-6
abundance: .
j_gene: TRBJ2-3
CDR3aa: CASSQTSGGWDTQYF
CDR3nt: TGTGCCAGCAGCCAGACTAGCGGGGGTTGGGATACGCAGTATTTT

d_gene: TRBD1
v_gene: TRBV7-9
abundance: .
j_gene: TRBJ2-7
CDR3aa: CASSYHGPGQDTYEQYF
CDR3nt: TGTGCCAGCAGCTACCACGGTCCGGGACAGGACACATACGAGCAGTACTTC

d_gene: .
v_gene: TRBV4-1
abundance: few
j_gene: TRBJ1-5
CDR3aa: CASSQDSGVGQPQHF
CDR3nt: TGCGCCAGCAGCCAAGATAGTGGGGTAGGTCAGCCCCAGCATTTT

d_gene: .
v_gene: TRBV9
abundance: .
j_gene: TRBJ1-1
CDR3aa: CASSGQGQNTEAFF
CDR3nt: TGTGCCAGCAGCGGGCAGGGCCAGAACACTGAAGCTTTCTTT

d_gene: .
v_gene: TRBV9
abundance: .
j_gene: TRBJ1-5
CDR3aa: CASSGEGVGNQPQHF
CDR3nt: TGTGCCAGCAGCGGCGAGGGGGTGGGGAATCAGCCCCAGCATTTT

d_gene: .
v_gene: TRBV13
abundance: once
j_gene: TRBJ2-5
CDR3aa: CASSRFGVKETQYF
CDR3nt: TGTGCCAGCAGCCGATTCGGGGTTAAAGAGACCCAGTACTTC

d_gene: .
v_gene: TRBV13
abundance: once
j_gene: TRBJ1-4
CDR3aa: CASIARRASEMNEKLFF
CDR3nt: TGTGCCAGCATCGCGCGGAGGGCCTCCGAGATGAATGAAAAACTGTTTTTT

d_gene: .
v_gene: TRBV11-2
abundance: .
j_gene: TRBJ1-5
CDR3aa: CASSPGHYNQPQHF
CDR3nt: TGTGCCAGCAGCCCCGGACATTACAATCAGCCCCAGCATTTT

d_gene: TRBD1
v_gene: TRBV5-4
abundance: .
j_gene: TRBJ1-4
CDR3aa: CASSAGQGGPNEKLFF
CDR3nt: TGTGCCAGCAGCGCGGGACAGGGGGGACCTAATGAAAAACTGTTTTTT

d_gene: .
v_gene: TRBV9
abundance: .
j_gene: TRBJ2-3
CDR3aa: CASSVGSDSTDTQYF
CDR3nt: TGTGCCAGCAGCGTAGGTAGCGACAGCACAGATACGCAGTATTTT

d_gene: TRBD1
v_gene: TRBV25-1
abundance: .
j_gene: TRBJ2-2
CDR3aa: CASSEYWGTGGETGELFF
CDR3nt: TGTGCCAGCAGTGAATATTGGGGTACAGGGGGTGAGACCGGGGAGCTGTTTTTT